This T cell receptor (beta chain) was recovered during a study of blood T cell repertoires in COVID-19. Whole-study context: Sites across the United States, Italy and Spain contributed samples from acute and convalescent COVID-19. Sources were T cells, B-cell-depleted T cells, or PBMCs; the material itself was cDNA or gDNA.

The CDR3 has 15 residues. Germline V gene sequence: CDR1 MNHEY, CDR2 SVGAGI. V lost 0 bases and J lost 2, with 8 bases in between. Authors' analysis steps: For nucleated cells, counts were estimated from reference gene primer amplification. The repertoire was sequenced with immunoSEQ multiplex PCR; TCRdb's copy has only in-frame clones and lacks some. That table furnishes V, J and clone size, whereas the DNA furnished D and trimming. The sample records 200,000 to 300,000 clones, roughly 88% being singletons. The chain couples TRBV6-5 to TRBJ1-3; D is undetermined. The clonotype was recovered from a man older than 75 with acute or convalescent COVID-19. The specimen sequenced was peripheral blood. The CDR3 reads CASSYSNAAGNTIYF. Written as DNA, the CDR3 is TGTGCCAGCAGTTACTCGAACGCAGCTGGAAACACCATATATTTT.